This TCR beta chain comes out of a study of blood T cell repertoires in COVID-19. On the study more broadly: The study drew acute and convalescent COVID-19 samples from the United States, Italy and Spain. The analysed material was cDNA or gDNA that came from T cells, B-cell-depleted T cells, or PBMCs.

This clone was seen more than once but under ten times. Per the original data handling: Amplification with reference gene primers provided the estimates of nucleated cell counts. The repertoire was sequenced with immunoSEQ multiplex PCR; TCRdb's copy has only in-frame clones and lacks some. The D gene and trimming were derived from the DNA, and the V and J assignments and clone size from that table. Here the sample spans hundreds of thousands of clones, under 90% being singletons. The material sequenced was peripheral blood. The source of this sequence is a woman between 45 and 60 years old who had recovered from COVID-19.

This chain's CDR3 is CASGTGTGVSPLHF. DNA for the CDR3: TGTGCCAGCGGGACTGGGACAGGGGTCTCACCCCTCCACTTT. This chain connects TRBV6-5 to TRBJ1-6; TRBD1 agrees at 10 bases. After removal of 8 bases from V and 10 bases from J, the junction contained 8 bases not matched to a gene. This CDR3 spans 14 amino acids. Germline V CDR1 and CDR2: MNHEY, SVGAGI.